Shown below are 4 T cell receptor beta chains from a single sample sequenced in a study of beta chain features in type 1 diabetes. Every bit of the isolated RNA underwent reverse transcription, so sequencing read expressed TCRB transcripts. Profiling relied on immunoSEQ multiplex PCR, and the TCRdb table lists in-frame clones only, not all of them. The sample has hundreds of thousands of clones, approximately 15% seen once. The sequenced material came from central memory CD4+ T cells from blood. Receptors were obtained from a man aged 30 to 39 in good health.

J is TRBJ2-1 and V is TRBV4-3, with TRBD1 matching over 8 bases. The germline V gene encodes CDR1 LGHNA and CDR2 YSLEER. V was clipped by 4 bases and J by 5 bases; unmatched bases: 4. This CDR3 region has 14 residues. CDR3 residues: CASSPGTGHNEQFF. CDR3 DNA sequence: TGCGCCAGCAGCCCCGGGACAGGTCACAATGAGCAGTTCTTC.

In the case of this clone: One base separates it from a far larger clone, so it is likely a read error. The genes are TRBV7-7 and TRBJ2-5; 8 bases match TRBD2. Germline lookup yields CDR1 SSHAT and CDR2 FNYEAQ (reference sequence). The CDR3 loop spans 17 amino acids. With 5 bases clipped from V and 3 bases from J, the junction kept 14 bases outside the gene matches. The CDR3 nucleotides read TGTGCCAGCAGCCGCGGGACCTCCGGGGGGGCTAAAGAGACCCAGTACTTC. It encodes CASSRGTSGGAKETQYF.

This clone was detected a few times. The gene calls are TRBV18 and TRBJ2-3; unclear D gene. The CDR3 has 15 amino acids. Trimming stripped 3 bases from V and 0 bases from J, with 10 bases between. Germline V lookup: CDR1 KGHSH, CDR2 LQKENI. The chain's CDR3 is CASSPAQSSTDTQYF. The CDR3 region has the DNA TGTGCCAGCTCACCCGCACAGTCTAGCACAGATACGCAGTATTTT.

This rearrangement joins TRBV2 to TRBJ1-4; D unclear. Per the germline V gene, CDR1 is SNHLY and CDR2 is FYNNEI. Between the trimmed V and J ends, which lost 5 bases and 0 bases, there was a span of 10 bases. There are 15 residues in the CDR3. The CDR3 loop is CASSKPGTTNEKLFF. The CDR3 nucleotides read TGTGCCAGCAGTAAACCCGGGACAACTAATGAAAAACTGTTTTTT.